Following are 20 T cell receptor beta chains from one sample sequenced in a study of T cells in tuberculosis. The method was immunoSEQ multiplex PCR; TCRdb's version includes in-frame clones alone and lacks a portion of them. This table holds about 44,000 clones, 90% to 95% found once. Sequencing was performed on PBMCs. These receptors were collected from a donor aged 10-29 years with latent tuberculosis or without tuberculosis infection.

The V and J genes are TRBV6-5 and TRBJ1-1, with TRBD1 as a possible D gene (5 bases). This CDR3 spans 14 amino acids. Trimming stripped 6 bases from V and 0 bases from J, with 11 bases between. The germline CDR1 and CDR2 sequences are MNHEY and SVGAGI. CDR3 sequence: CASRTAYMNTEAFF. The CDR3 DNA is TGTGCCAGCAGGACAGCTTATATGAACACTGAAGCTTTCTTT.

This rearrangement joins TRBV2 to TRBJ1-5; weak D call: TRBD1 (5 bases). There are 15 residues in the CDR3. V lost 0 bases and J lost 7, with 13 bases in between. Germline V gene lookup returns CDR1 SNHLY and CDR2 FYNNEI. CDR3 nucleotide sequence: TGTGCCAGCAGTGAAGCGCTCAGGGCAGGGCAGCCCCAGCATTTT. Protein product: CASSEALRAGQPQHF.

This chain joins TRBV19 and TRBJ2-2; 7 nucleotides agree with TRBD1. V was clipped by 5 bases and J by 4 bases; unmatched bases: 16. CDR1 and CDR2 (germline): LNHDA, SQIVND (reference sequence). CDR3 length: 18 residues. The CDR3 nucleotides read TGTGCCAGTAGTCTACGGGTAGGGGGCTTGGCGAGCACCGGGGAGCTGTTTTTT. Translated, it gives CASSLRVGGLASTGELFF.

V and J are TRBV5-1 and TRBJ1-2, with 7 positions matching TRBD1. Looked up from germline, CDR1 is SGHRS and CDR2 is YFSETQ. This CDR3 region has 15 residues. Trimming cost V 0 bases and J 4 bases; bases outside gene matches: 6. In DNA, the CDR3 is TGCGCCAGCAGCTTGGAAGGGGGCGCGGGCTATGGCTACACCTTC. This translates into CASSLEGGAGYGYTF.

This clone was picked up one time. CDR3 nucleotides: TGTGCCATCACTCCACAACTGCGAGGTGGCTACACCTTC. Its protein product is CAITPQLRGGYTF. This chain connects TRBV10-3 to TRBJ1-2, with D unresolved. Germline CDR1 ENHRY, CDR2 SYGVKD. Trimming removed 7 bases from V and 7 bases from J, with 16 bases in between. The CDR3 contains 13 residues.

The V and J genes are TRBV29-1 and TRBJ2-7, with D maybe TRBD1 (6 bases). Trimming took 3 bases from V and 5 from J, leaving 17 bases between them. From germline, CDR1 is SQVTM and CDR2 ANQGSEA. This CDR3 is built from 14 residues. CDR3 loop: CSVEVRRGFHEQYF. The CDR3 DNA sequence: TGCAGCGTTGAGGTTCGCAGGGGATTCCACGAGCAGTACTTC.

This clone appeared a single time. The chain recombines TRBV4-2 with TRBJ2-7, with 11 bases fitting TRBD2. The junction had 8 bases not matched to a gene; V was cut back by 4 bases and J by 3 bases. CDR3 size: 16 residues. Germline V gene sequence: CDR1 LGHNA, CDR2 YNFKEQ. The CDR3 is CASSPAGTSGYYEQYF. The DNA for the CDR3 is TGTGCCAGCAGCCCAGCCGGGACTAGCGGATACTACGAGCAGTACTTC.

The CDR3 loop reads CASSIGRGGVNEQFF. The CDR3 bases are TGTGCCAGTAGTATAGGGCGGGGGGGCGTCAATGAGCAGTTCTTC. The chain uses TRBV19 and TRBJ2-1, with TRBD2 identical over 9 bases. This CDR3 has 15 residues. The trim removed 1 base at V and 6 bases at J, leaving 4 bases unmatched. Per the germline V gene, CDR1 is LNHDA and CDR2 is SQIVND (reference sequence).

The chain carries TRBV10-3 and TRBJ1-3, with D uncertain. The germline CDR1 and CDR2 sequences are ENHRY and SYGVKD. The V end was cut by 6 bases, the J end by 10 bases, with 13 bases between. This CDR3 has 12 residues. The CDR3 is CAIRSPSSTIYF. The CDR3 DNA reads TGTGCCATCAGATCCCCTTCCAGTACCATATATTTT.

The CDR3 DNA reads TGTGCCTGGAGTGTACAAACAGGGGGTGGAATCAGTGAAAAACTGTTTTTT. Its protein product is CAWSVQTGGGISEKLFF. The chain employs TRBV30 and TRBJ1-4; TRBD1 aligns across 8 bases. V was pared by 0 bases and J by 7 bases, with 13 bases of the junction left unmatched. The germline V gene has CDR1 GTSNPN and CDR2 SVGIG (reference sequence). The CDR3 has 17 residues.

The rearrangement uses TRBV27 and TRBJ1-2; the match to TRBD1 covers 9 bases. CDR1 is MNHEY and CDR2 is SMNVEV in the germline V gene (reference sequence). J lost 3 bases, V lost 6 bases, and 5 bases had no gene match. This CDR3 contains 14 residues. CDR3 nucleotides: TGTGCCAGCAGCGCCGGGACAGGGTACTATGGCTACACCTTC. Amino acid sequence: CASSAGTGYYGYTF.

The rearrangement joins TRBV30 to TRBJ1-5; TRBD1 might be the D (5 bases). This CDR3 comprises 14 residues. Germline V gene data show CDR1 as GTSNPN and CDR2 as SVGIG (reference sequence). Trimming left V 0 bases short and J 4 bases short, with 10 bases between. CDR3 residues: CAWSVGRVNQPQHF. In nucleotides, the CDR3 is TGTGCCTGGAGTGTTGGCAGGGTAAATCAGCCCCAGCATTTT.

The chain recombines TRBV29-1 with TRBJ2-3; TRBD1 matches 7 bases. The V gene end was trimmed by 4 bases and the J gene end by 6 bases; junction bases not matched to a gene: 10. Per the germline V gene, CDR1 is SQVTM and CDR2 is ANQGSEA. The CDR3 runs to 14 residues. The CDR3 coding sequence is TGCAGCGTTGCAAGGGGACAGACTTTGGATACGCAGTATTTT. It is translated as CSVARGQTLDTQYF.

The genes are TRBV19 and TRBJ1-4, with D tentatively TRBD1 (6 bases). Germline CDR1 LNHDA, CDR2 SQIVND (reference sequence). The CDR3 runs to 13 residues. V gave up 6 bases and J gave up 2 bases, with 7 bases separating them. CDR3 in DNA: TGTGCCAGTAGGACAGGTACTAATGAAAAACTGTTTTTT. Translation: CASRTGTNEKLFF.

V gene TRBV30 combines with J gene TRBJ2-3, with no clear D. The germline gives CDR1 GTSNPN, CDR2 SVGIG (reference sequence). V lost 2 bases and J 2 bases, leaving 8 bases between the germline ends. The length of the CDR3 is 13 residues. CDR3 coding DNA: TGTGCCTGGAGTCAACAACCCACAGATACGCAGTATTTT. Protein product: CAWSQQPTDTQYF.

The rearrangement links TRBV7-3 to TRBJ1-3, with TRBD1 identical over 7 bases. V dropped 1 base and J dropped 2; count of bases not matched to a gene: 2. The CDR3 sequence is 15 residues long. Germline lookup yields CDR1 SGHTA and CDR2 FQGTGA. The CDR3 region is CASSLKGAPGNTIYF. The DNA for the CDR3 is TGTGCCAGCAGCTTAAAGGGGGCCCCTGGAAACACCATATATTTT.

The V call is TRBV7-2, the J call TRBJ2-7, with TRBD2 as a possible D gene (5 bases). The germline CDR1 and CDR2 sequences are SGHTA and FQGNSA. The CDR3 runs to 15 residues. Trimming took off 6 bases at V and 1 base at J, with 16 bases between the two ends. The chain's CDR3 is CASSTTSGSSYEQYF. Written as DNA, the CDR3 is TGTGCCAGCAGTACCACTTCGGGGTCTTCCTACGAGCAGTACTTC. Supplemented by reference TRBV7-2 and TRBJ2-7, the full variable domain reads GAGVSQSPSNKVTEKGKDVELRCDPISGHTALYWYRQSLGQGLEFLIYFQGNSAPDKSGLPSDRFSAERTGGSVSTLTIQRTQQEDSAVYLCASSTTSGSSYEQYFGPGTRLTVT.

The genes are TRBV16 and TRBJ2-3; the D gene is possibly TRBD2 (5 bases). The CDR3 runs to 13 residues. Germline V lookup: CDR1 KGHSY, CDR2 FQNENV. V lost 0 bases and J 5 bases, leaving 6 bases between the germline ends. CDR3 sequence reads: CASSQSRGDTQYF. For the CDR3, the DNA is TGTGCCAGCAGCCAATCACGGGGAGATACGCAGTATTTT.

The gene calls are TRBV5-4 and TRBJ2-3; weak D call: TRBD1 (7 bases). Germline-derived CDR1 and CDR2 are SGHNT and YYREEE (reference sequence). The V gene lost 3 bases and the J gene lost 2 bases, with 13 bases spanning the gap. This CDR3 contains 15 residues. The CDR3 bases are TGTGCCAGCAGCTCGGGGGACAGTTACACAGATACGCAGTATTTT. Residues: CASSSGDSYTDTQYF.

The chain recombines TRBV29-1 with TRBJ2-2; D gene uncertain. There are 11 residues in the CDR3. V lost 7 bases to trimming and J lost 1 base, with 4 bases between them. The germline gives CDR1 SQVTM, CDR2 ANQGSEA. The CDR3 region is CSGMNTGELFF. The DNA for the CDR3 is TGCAGCGGTATGAACACCGGGGAGCTGTTTTTT.